These 24 T cell receptor beta chains share one sample of origin, sequenced in a study of blood T cell repertoires in COVID-19. Here immunoSEQ multiplex PCR was the method, and the copy in TCRdb shows in-frame clones only, minus some. The table shows 70,000 to 90,000 clones, with 60% to 85% occurring only once. Sequenced material: peripheral blood. The receptors were gathered from a human donor in a cohort sampled during active COVID-19.

This chain links TRBV5-4 with TRBJ2-7; 9 bases map to TRBD1. This CDR3 is built from 14 residues. Germline V gene data show CDR1 as SGHNT and CDR2 as YYREEE (reference sequence). J gave up 5 bases and V 1 base, and 4 bases lay outside the gene matches. The CDR3 coding sequence is TGTGCCAGCAGCTTGATGGGACAGGGAGACGAGCAGTACTTC. This gives the protein CASSLMGQGDEQYF.

The gene calls are TRBV5-8 and TRBJ1-2, with D tentatively TRBD1 (5 bases). The CDR3 consists of 12 residues. Trimming removed 6 bases from V and 8 bases from J, with 14 bases in between. Per germline, CDR1 SGHTS and CDR2 YDEGEE. Here the CDR3 reads CASNSGPGGYTF. The CDR3 DNA sequence: TGTGCCAGCAATTCAGGGCCTGGGGGCTACACCTTC.

The chain has TRBV5-1 and TRBJ2-3, with TRBD1 as a possible D gene (6 bases). With 4 bases removed from V and 1 base from J, the gap between germline ends came to 13 bases. Germline-derived CDR1 and CDR2 are SGHRS and YFSETQ. The CDR3 length is 15 residues. The CDR3 nucleotides read TGCGCCAGCAGCGAACAGGGATCCCGCACAGATACGCAGTATTTT. It is translated as CASSEQGSRTDTQYF.

The rearrangement joins TRBV7-2 to TRBJ2-5, with a weak D call TRBD2 (6 bases). V shed 1 base and J shed 4 bases, with 19 bases lying between them. The CDR3 extends over 17 amino acids. Germline-derived CDR1 and CDR2 are SGHTA and FQGNSA. CDR3 nucleotide sequence: TGTGCCAGCAGCTTAGGGGTTAGCGGAAAGTCTAGAGAGACCCAGTACTTC. It is translated as CASSLGVSGKSRETQYF.

The J gene is TRBJ2-5, the V gene TRBV21-1; the D call in the table, TRBD1, was not verified against the DNA. TRBV21-1 is a pseudogene segment. The CDR3 sequence is 16 residues long. The CDR3 sequence is CASSNGPFWLQETQYF. Here the CDR3 DNA reads TGTGCCAGCAGCAATGGCCCCTTTTGGCTGCAAGAGACCCAGTACTTC.

This chain joins TRBV28 and TRBJ2-6; D perhaps matches TRBD1 (6 bases). Germline CDR1 MDHEN, CDR2 SYDVKM. Trimming pared 6 bases from V and 0 bases from J, leaving 15 bases between. This CDR3 spans 17 amino acids. CDR3 residues: CASSTGTRSSGANVLTF. In DNA form, the CDR3 reads TGTGCCAGCAGCACCGGGACACGGAGCTCTGGGGCCAACGTCCTGACTTTC.

This chain connects TRBV15 to TRBJ2-5; D call uncertain. V dropped 0 bases and J dropped 0 bases, with 14 bases sitting between them. CDR1 LNHNV and CDR2 YYDKDF come from the germline V gene (reference sequence). The CDR3 is made up of 17 amino acids. DNA of the CDR3: TGTGCCACCAGCAGAGATCGAACCGCGTTTTACCAAGAGACCCAGTACTTC. Translation gives CATSRDRTAFYQETQYF.

In this sample, this clone turned up many times. The chain has TRBV4-1 and TRBJ1-1; weak D call: TRBD1 (6 bases). The V gene's germline CDR1 is MGHRA and CDR2 YSYEKL. The germline V and J ends were trimmed by 9 bases and 1 base, with 9 bases remaining between them. The CDR3 spans 12 residues. CDR3 nucleotides: TGCGCCAGTGGGGGGGCGAACACTGAAGCTTTCTTT. Translation: CASGGANTEAFF.

The V gene is TRBV19, the J gene TRBJ2-7, with D maybe TRBD2 (5 bases). Germline CDR1 and CDR2: LNHDA and SQIVND (reference sequence). This CDR3 region has 14 residues. Trimming shortened V by 8 bases and J by 2 bases, and 16 bases separated the two germline ends. The CDR3 spells CASGRGMEAYEQYF. In DNA form, the CDR3 reads TGTGCCAGTGGGAGAGGGATGGAGGCCTACGAGCAGTACTTC.

This clone has more than one count but fewer than ten. This rearrangement joins TRBV6-1 to TRBJ2-7; 7 bases fit TRBD2. Per germline, CDR1 MNHNS and CDR2 SASEGT. This CDR3 has 18 amino acids. V dropped 2 bases and J dropped 2; count of bases not matched to a gene: 15. The CDR3 here is CASSEFRGGPPFTYEQYV. In nucleotides, the CDR3 is TGTGCCAGCAGTGAATTTCGGGGAGGGCCACCCTTTACCTACGAGCAGTACGTC.

CDR3 loop: CASSTGLAGTDTQYF. In DNA form, the CDR3 reads TGTGCCAGCAGCACCGGACTAGCGGGCACAGATACGCAGTATTTT. The chain combines TRBV11-3 with TRBJ2-3, with TRBD2 matching 10 bases. The junction had 3 bases not matched to a gene; V was cut back by 5 bases and J by 1 base. The CDR3 contains 15 residues. Germline lookup yields CDR1 SGHNT and CDR2 YENEEA.

The V gene is TRBV10-3, the J gene TRBJ2-5; tentatively, D is TRBD1 (5 bases). Trimming took 7 bases from V and 2 from J, leaving 11 bases between them. CDR3 length: 13 residues. CDR1 ENHRY and CDR2 SYGVKD come from the germline V gene. The CDR3 DNA reads as TGTGCCATCACCCCGGACAAACAAGAGACCCAGTACTTC. Amino acid sequence: CAITPDKQETQYF.

CDR3 in DNA: TGTGCCAGCAGCTTAGACGGAGGGTACGAGCAGTACTTC. Translating it yields CASSLDGGYEQYF. This chain links TRBV7-9 with TRBJ2-7; tentative D call: TRBD2 (6 bases). Trimming removed 1 base at V and 4 bases at J, with 8 bases between. Germline loops: CDR1 SEHNR, CDR2 FQNEAQ (reference sequence). The CDR3 covers 13 residues.

The chain carries TRBV29-1 and TRBJ1-6; 7 positions match TRBD1. This CDR3 has 13 amino acids. Germline V gene lookup returns CDR1 SQVTM and CDR2 ANQGSEA. The V and J ends lost 5 bases and 7 bases, in that order; junction bases with no gene match: 5. CDR3 sequence: CSVLDRANSPLHF. The CDR3 nucleotides read TGCAGCGTTTTAGACAGGGCCAATTCACCCCTCCACTTT. The whole variable domain, filled in from reference TRBV29-1 and TRBJ1-6, reads SAVISQKPSRDICQRGTSLTIQCQVDSQVTMMFWYRQQPGQSLTLIATANQGSEATYESGFVIDKFPISRPNLTFSTLTVSNMSPEDSSIYLCSVLDRANSPLHFGNGTRLTVT.

The chain joins TRBV7-2 to TRBJ2-5; D is unclear. CDR1 and CDR2 (germline): SGHTA, FQGNSA. The CDR3 runs 13 residues. The V end lost 0 bases, the J end lost 4 bases, and 6 bases lay between the germline ends. CDR3 DNA sequence: TGTGCCAGCAGCTTAGCCCCTCCAGAGACCCAGTACTTC. Translated: CASSLAPPETQYF.

The CDR3 DNA sequence: TGCGCCAGCAGCCAAGAAGGGCAGGGACTGAGCGAGCAGTACTTC. Translated, it gives CASSQEGQGLSEQYF. V and J are TRBV4-1 and TRBJ2-7, with a tentative D call TRBD2 (6 bases). Trimming shortened V by 0 bases and J by 6 bases, and 15 bases separated the two germline ends. The CDR3 extends over 15 amino acids. Germline loops: CDR1 MGHRA, CDR2 YSYEKL.

This clone was seen just once. This chain connects TRBV21-1 to TRBJ2-3; the table's TRBD2 call for D was not verified on the DNA. TRBV21-1 constitutes a pseudogene. The CDR3 spans 21 residues. CDR3 sequence reads: CASSIVRGVLAGRSREDTQYF. Here the CDR3 DNA reads TGTGCCAGCAGCATTGTTCGAGGGGTACTAGCGGGCCGATCGAGGGAAGATACGCAGTATTTT.

The J gene is TRBJ2-7, the V gene TRBV3-1 (or the pseudogene TRBV3-2), with TRBD1 matching 7 bases. Germline trimming cut 4 bases from V and 2 bases from J; bases unmatched to any gene: 5. Germline CDR1 reads LGHDT; CDR2 reads YNNKEL (reference sequence). There are 14 residues in the CDR3. The CDR3 loop reads CASSPKGQTYEQYV. In DNA, the CDR3 is TGTGCCAGCAGCCCGAAGGGACAGACCTACGAGCAGTACGTC.

This chain connects TRBV6-1 to TRBJ2-1, with 11 bases that match TRBD2. Germline loops: CDR1 MNHNS, CDR2 SASEGT. The junction had 5 bases not matched to a gene; V was cut back by 4 bases and J by 0 bases. The length of the CDR3 is 17 residues. For the CDR3, the DNA is TGTGCCAGCAGTGGGGGACTAGCGGAAGTCTCCTACAATGAGCAGTTCTTC. It encodes CASSGGLAEVSYNEQFF.

The chain recombines TRBV5-8 with TRBJ1-6; tentatively, D is TRBD1 (5 bases). This CDR3 is built from 15 residues. Per germline, CDR1 SGHTS and CDR2 YDEGEE. Trimming stripped 3 bases from V and 7 bases from J, with 14 bases between. This CDR3 reads CASSYYTGGNSPLHF. DNA for the CDR3: TGTGCCAGCAGCTACTACACGGGGGGGAATTCACCCCTCCACTTT. The full variable domain, rest sourced from reference TRBV5-8 and TRBJ1-6, is EAGVTQSPTHLIKTRGQQATLRCSPISGHTSVYWYQQALGLGLQFLLWYDEGEERNRGNFPPRFSGRQFPNYSSELNVNALELEDSALYLCASSYYTGGNSPLHFGNGTRLTVT.

This chain uses TRBV28 with TRBJ2-2; TRBD1 might be the D (6 bases). The germline gives CDR1 MDHEN, CDR2 SYDVKM. V was trimmed by 6 bases and J by 1 base, leaving 12 bases between them. There are 15 residues in the CDR3. The CDR3 loop is CASREDRMNTGELFF. CDR3 nucleotides: TGTGCCAGCAGGGAAGACAGGATGAACACCGGGGAGCTGTTTTTT.

The chain is built from TRBV6-5 and TRBJ2-2; 12 nucleotides agree with TRBD1. CDR1 MNHEY and CDR2 SVGAGI come from the germline V gene. The CDR3 spans 14 residues. Germline trimming cut 8 bases from V and 5 bases from J; bases unmatched to any gene: 3. CDR3 residues: CASWDRGRTGELFF. CDR3 coding DNA: TGTGCCAGCTGGGACAGGGGGCGTACCGGGGAGCTGTTTTTT.

The chain uses TRBV12-3 or TRBV12-4 and TRBJ1-5; D might be TRBD1 (5 bases). Trimming removed 6 bases from V and 6 bases from J, with 9 bases in between. The CDR3 loop spans 12 amino acids. The CDR3 DNA reads TGTGCCAGCAGGCAGGGCCCTCAGCCCCAGCATTTT. This sequence encodes CASRQGPQPQHF.

The V gene is TRBV5-4, the J gene TRBJ2-5, with TRBD1 matching over 9 bases. J gave up 5 bases and V 4 bases, and 9 bases lay outside the gene matches. Germline V gene sequence: CDR1 SGHNT, CDR2 YYREEE (reference sequence). CDR3 size: 15 residues. The CDR3 nucleotides are TGTGCCAGCAGCCGTACAGGGGGCGGTGGGGAGACCCAGTACTTC. This encodes CASSRTGGGGETQYF.